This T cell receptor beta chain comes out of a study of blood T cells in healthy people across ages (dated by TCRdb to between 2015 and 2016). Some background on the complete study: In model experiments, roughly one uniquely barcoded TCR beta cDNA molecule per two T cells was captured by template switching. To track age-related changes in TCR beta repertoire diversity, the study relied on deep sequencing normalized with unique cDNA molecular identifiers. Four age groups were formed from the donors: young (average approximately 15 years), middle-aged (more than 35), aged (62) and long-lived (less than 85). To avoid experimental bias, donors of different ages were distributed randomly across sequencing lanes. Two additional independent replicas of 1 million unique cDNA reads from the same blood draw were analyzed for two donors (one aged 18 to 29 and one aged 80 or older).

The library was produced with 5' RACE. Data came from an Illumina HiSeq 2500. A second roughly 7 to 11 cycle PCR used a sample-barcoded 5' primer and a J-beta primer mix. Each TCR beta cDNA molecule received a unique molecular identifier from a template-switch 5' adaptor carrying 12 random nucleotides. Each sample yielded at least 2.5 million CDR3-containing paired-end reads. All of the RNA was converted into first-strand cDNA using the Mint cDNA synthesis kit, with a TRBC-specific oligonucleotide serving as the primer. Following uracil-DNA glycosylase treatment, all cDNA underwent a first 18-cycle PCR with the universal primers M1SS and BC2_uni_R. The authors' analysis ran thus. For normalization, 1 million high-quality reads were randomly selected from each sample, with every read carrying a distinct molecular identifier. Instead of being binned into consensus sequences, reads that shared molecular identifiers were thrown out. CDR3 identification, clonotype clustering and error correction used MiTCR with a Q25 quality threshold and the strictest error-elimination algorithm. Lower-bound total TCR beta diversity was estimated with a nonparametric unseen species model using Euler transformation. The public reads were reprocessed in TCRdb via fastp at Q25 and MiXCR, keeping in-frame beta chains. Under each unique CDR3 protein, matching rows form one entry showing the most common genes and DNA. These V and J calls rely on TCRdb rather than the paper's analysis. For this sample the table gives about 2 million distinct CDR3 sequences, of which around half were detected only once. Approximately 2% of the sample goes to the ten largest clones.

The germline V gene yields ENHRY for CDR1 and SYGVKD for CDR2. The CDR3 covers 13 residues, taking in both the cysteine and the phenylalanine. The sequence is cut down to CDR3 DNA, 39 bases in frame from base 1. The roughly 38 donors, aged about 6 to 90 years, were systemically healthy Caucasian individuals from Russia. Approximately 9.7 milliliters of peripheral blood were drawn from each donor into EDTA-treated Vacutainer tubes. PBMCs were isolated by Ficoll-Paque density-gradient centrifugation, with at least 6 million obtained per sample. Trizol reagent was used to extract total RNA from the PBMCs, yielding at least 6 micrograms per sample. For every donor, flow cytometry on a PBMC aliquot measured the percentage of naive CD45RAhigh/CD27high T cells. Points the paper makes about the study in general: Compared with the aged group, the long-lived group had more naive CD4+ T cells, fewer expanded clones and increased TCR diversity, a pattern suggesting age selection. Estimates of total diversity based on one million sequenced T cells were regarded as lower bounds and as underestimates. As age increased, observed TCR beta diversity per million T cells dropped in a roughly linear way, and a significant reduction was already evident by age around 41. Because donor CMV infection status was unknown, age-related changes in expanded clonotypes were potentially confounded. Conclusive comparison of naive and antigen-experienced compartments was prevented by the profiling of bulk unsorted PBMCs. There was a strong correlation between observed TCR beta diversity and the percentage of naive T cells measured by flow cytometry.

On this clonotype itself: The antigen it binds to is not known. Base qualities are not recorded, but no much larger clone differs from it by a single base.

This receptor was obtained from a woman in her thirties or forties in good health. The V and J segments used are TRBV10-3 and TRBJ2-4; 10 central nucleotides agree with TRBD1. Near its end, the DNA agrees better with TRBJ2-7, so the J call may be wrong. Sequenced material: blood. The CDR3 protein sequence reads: CAIGTGANYEQYF. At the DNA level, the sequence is TGTGCCATCGGGACAGGGGCGAACTACGAGCAGTACTTC.